This record looks at one T cell receptor beta chain sequence and its context. No antigen is known for it. Clones were sequenced by immunoSEQ multiplex PCR, and TCRdb holds only the in-frame ones, with some missing. The table records some 320,000 clones, over 80% of them present only once. The data derive from a study of Ad26.COV2.S vaccination and SARS-CoV-2 variants. Background on the study: Each vaccinee took Ad26.COV2.S intramuscularly, once or twice 56 days apart.

V lost 1 base, J lost 5 bases, and 9 bases lay in between. Per the germline V gene, CDR1 is SGHKS and CDR2 is YYEKEE (reference sequence). The CDR3 is 13 residues long. The treatment: around 19 received Ad26.COV2.S at low or high dose, single or two shots; 5 received placebo; per-sample allocation not given. Samples were taken on day 63 after the first vaccine or placebo injection. An adult of 18-55 years in Boston served as donor. An Ad26 vector carrying the Wuhan-strain SARS-CoV-2 spike served as the vaccine. Study-level findings and limits: While placebo recipients had lower spike-specific TCR breadth, vaccine recipients had more.

The source was peripheral blood, collected in a trial of Ad26.COV2.S vaccine versus placebo. The gene calls are TRBV5-5 and TRBJ2-5; D ambiguous. This clonotype originated in a person between 18 and 60 years old who received the Ad26.COV2.S COVID-19 vaccine or a placebo. The chain's CDR3 is CASSLLGMETQYF. Here the CDR3 DNA reads TGTGCCAGCAGCTTGCTGGGGATGGAGACCCAGTACTTC.